This T cell receptor (beta chain) came from a study of shared clonotypes between healthy human individuals. Broader study findings: Generally, naive subsets (rather than memory subsets) showed larger estimated richness. When naive CD4 clonotypes were compared across a few donors, 4% to 5.5% were shared.

This clone was seen once. Its specificity is unknown. It was CD45RO-negative cells, positively selected for CCR7, that made up naive CD8 cells, with terminally differentiated effector memory CD45RA+ cells excluded. The donors, all of them Caucasian adults, lived in Nashville, Tennessee. CDR1 and CDR2 (germline): KGHSH, LQKENI. V dropped 3 bases and J dropped 2 bases, with 14 bases sitting between them. The CDR3 runs 15 residues. In the original workflow: Junction-only sequences without quality scores came from ImmunoSEQ, so filtering differed. Produced via immunoSEQ multiplex PCR; TCRdb's table is partial and in-frame only. That table supplies the V and J calls and clone size; D and trimming were determined from the DNA. The profile shows fewer than 850,000 clones, 96% of them singletons.

This sequence joins TRBV18 and TRBJ2-7; weak D call: TRBD1 (6 bases). This receptor was identified in a man aged 30 to 45 in good health. Sequenced: naive CD8+ T cells sorted from blood. CDR3 nucleotides: TGTGCCAGCTCACCGGATGTCTCAGGGGCCTACGAGCAGTACTTC. Its translation is CASSPDVSGAYEQYF.